The sample holds one count of the clone carrying this T cell receptor beta chain. The V gene's germline CDR1 is MNHEY and CDR2 SVGAGI. This CDR3 region has 15 residues. V was clipped by 0 bases and J by 1 base, with 7 bases between them. Only in-frame clones appear in the TCRdb table, and some are missing; sequencing was by immunoSEQ multiplex PCR. The data show approximately 490,000 clones, 87% seen once. The entry originates in a study of blood T cell repertoires in COVID-19. Across the study: Samples taken during acute and convalescent COVID-19 were collected in the United States, Italy and Spain.

Two negative PCRs, clearance, or symptom resolution characterized the recovered Cohort 3 donors. This chain connects TRBV6-5 to TRBJ2-1; D not resolved. The receptor was isolated from a woman under 30 who had recovered from COVID-19. The sequenced sample was PBMCs or T cells enriched from blood (not recorded which). The CDR3 nucleotides read TGTGCCAGCAGTTACTCTACGGAGTCCTACAATGAGCAGTTCTTC. It yields the protein CASSYSTESYNEQFF.